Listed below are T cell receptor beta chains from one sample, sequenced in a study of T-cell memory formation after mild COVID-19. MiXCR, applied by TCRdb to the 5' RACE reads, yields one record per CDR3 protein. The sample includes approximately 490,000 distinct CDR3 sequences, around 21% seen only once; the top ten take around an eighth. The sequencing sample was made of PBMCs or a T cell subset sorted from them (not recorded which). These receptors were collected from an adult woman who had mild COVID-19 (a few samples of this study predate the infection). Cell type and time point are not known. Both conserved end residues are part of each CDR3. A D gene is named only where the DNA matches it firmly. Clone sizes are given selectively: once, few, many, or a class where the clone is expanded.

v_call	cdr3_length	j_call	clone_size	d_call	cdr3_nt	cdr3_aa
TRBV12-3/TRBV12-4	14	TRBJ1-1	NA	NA	TGTGCCAGCAGTTTAGAAGGGGTTGACACTGAAGCTTTCTTT	CASSLEGVDTEAFF
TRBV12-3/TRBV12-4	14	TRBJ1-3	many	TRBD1	TGTGCCAGCAGTGGCAGGGGGCTTGGAAACACCATATATTTT	CASSGRGLGNTIYF
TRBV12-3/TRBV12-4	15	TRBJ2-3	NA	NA	TGTGCCAGCAGTTTGGGAGGCCATTACACAGATACGCAGTATTTT	CASSLGGHYTDTQYF
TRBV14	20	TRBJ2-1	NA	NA	TGTGCCAGCAGCCATGTACGCGTCTTAAGAAGCGGCAGCTCCTACAATGAGCAGTTCTTC	CASSHVRVLRSGSSYNEQFF
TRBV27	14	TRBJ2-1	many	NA	TGTGCCAGCAGTCCACTGCTCAGGGGCCATGAGCAGTTCTTC	CASSPLLRGHEQFF
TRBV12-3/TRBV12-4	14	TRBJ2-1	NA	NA	TGTGCCAGCAGTTCCCAACCGCGGGACAATGAGCAGTTCTTC	CASSSQPRDNEQFF
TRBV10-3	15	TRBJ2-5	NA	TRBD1	TGTGCCATCAGCCAACACGACAGGGGGCCAGAGACCCAGTACTTC	CAISQHDRGPETQYF
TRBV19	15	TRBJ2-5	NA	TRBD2	TGTGCCAGTAGTATGGTACTAGCGGGAGCTGAGACCCAGTACTTC	CASSMVLAGAETQYF
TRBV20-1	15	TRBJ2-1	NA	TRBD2	TGCAGTGCTAGAGATTCTAGCGGGGGGGCCCATGAGCAGTTCTTC	CSARDSSGGAHEQFF
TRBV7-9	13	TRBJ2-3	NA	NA	TGTGCCAGCAGATTACAGATCACAGATACGCAGTATTTT	CASRLQITDTQYF
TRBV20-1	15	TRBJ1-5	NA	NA	TGCAGTGCGAAACCCCTCGATTATAGCAATCAGCCCCAGCATTTT	CSAKPLDYSNQPQHF
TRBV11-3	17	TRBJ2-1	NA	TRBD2	TGTGCCAGCAGCCCTAGACTAGCGGGAGATGAATACAATGAGCAGTTCTTC	CASSPRLAGDEYNEQFF
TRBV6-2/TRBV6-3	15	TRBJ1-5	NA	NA	TGTGCCAGCAGCAGGATCGCAGGTGGGCCTCAGCCCCAGCATTTT	CASSRIAGGPQPQHF
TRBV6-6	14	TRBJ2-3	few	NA	TGTGCCAGCAGTTACGGGGGGCCCACAGATACGCAGTATTTT	CASSYGGPTDTQYF
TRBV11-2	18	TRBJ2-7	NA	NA	TGTGCCAGCTTTGGAAGTAGTCCCGCGCCCAGGGTCTCCTACGAGCAGTACTTC	CASFGSSPAPRVSYEQYF
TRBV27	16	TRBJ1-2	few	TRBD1	TGTGCCAGCAGTTTATTCGGGCAGGGGGCTGACTATGGCTACACCTTC	CASSLFGQGADYGYTF
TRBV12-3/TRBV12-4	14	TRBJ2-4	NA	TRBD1	TGTGCCAGCAGTAACCGGGACAGGGGAGTTATTCAGTACTTC	CASSNRDRGVIQYF
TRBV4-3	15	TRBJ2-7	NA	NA	TGCGCCAGCAGCCAAGATTACGCGCCCTCCTACGAGCAGTACTTC	CASSQDYAPSYEQYF
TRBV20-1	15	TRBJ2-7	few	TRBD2	TGCAGTGCTAGAGAGATAGCGGGGGGTAACTACGAGCAGTACTTC	CSAREIAGGNYEQYF
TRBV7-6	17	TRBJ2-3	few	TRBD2	TGTGCCAGCAGCTTAGTCCGAAAAGCGGGGGACACAGATACGCAGTATTTT	CASSLVRKAGDTDTQYF
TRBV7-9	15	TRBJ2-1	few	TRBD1	TGTGCCAGCAGCTTAGTTGGGACAGGTCAAGATGAGCAGTTCTTC	CASSLVGTGQDEQFF
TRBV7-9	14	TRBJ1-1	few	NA	TGTGCCAGCAGCTCGCCCGGGGGGGCCACTGAAGCTTTCTTT	CASSSPGGATEAFF
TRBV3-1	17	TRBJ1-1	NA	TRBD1	TGTGCCAGCACCCAGGGGGGATGGAGGGGGATGAACACTGAAGCTTTCTTT	CASTQGGWRGMNTEAFF
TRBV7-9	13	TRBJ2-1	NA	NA	TGTGCCAGCAGCGAGCAGGGGCAGGGAGAGCAGTTCTTC	CASSEQGQGEQFF
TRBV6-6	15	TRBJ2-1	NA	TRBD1	TGTGCCAGCAGATTTCAACGACAGGGGGACAATGAGCAGTTCTTC	CASRFQRQGDNEQFF
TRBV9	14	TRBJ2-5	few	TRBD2	TGTGCCAGCAGCATCGGGGGGGACCAAGAGACCCAGTACTTC	CASSIGGDQETQYF
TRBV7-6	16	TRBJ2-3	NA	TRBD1	TGTGCCAGCAGCCCGAACCTGGGACAGGGGACAGATACGCAGTATTTT	CASSPNLGQGTDTQYF
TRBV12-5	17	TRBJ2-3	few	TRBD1	TGTGCTAGTGGGTCTGGACAGGAGCCTTCTAGCACAGATACGCAGTATTTT	CASGSGQEPSSTDTQYF
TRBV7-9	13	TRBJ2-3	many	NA	TGTGCCAGCAGCCCCCAGAACACAGATACGCAGTATTTT	CASSPQNTDTQYF
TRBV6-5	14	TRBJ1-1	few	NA	TGTGCCAGCAGTCCCTTACAGGGGAACACTGAAGCTTTCTTT	CASSPLQGNTEAFF
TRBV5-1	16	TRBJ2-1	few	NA	TGCGCCAGCAGCTCCCGGGGGGGGACAGATTACAATGAGCAGTTCTTC	CASSSRGGTDYNEQFF
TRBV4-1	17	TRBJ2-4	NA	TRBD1	TGCGCCAGCAGCCAAGGAGCCGGGACAGGGGACAAAAACATTCAGTACTTC	CASSQGAGTGDKNIQYF